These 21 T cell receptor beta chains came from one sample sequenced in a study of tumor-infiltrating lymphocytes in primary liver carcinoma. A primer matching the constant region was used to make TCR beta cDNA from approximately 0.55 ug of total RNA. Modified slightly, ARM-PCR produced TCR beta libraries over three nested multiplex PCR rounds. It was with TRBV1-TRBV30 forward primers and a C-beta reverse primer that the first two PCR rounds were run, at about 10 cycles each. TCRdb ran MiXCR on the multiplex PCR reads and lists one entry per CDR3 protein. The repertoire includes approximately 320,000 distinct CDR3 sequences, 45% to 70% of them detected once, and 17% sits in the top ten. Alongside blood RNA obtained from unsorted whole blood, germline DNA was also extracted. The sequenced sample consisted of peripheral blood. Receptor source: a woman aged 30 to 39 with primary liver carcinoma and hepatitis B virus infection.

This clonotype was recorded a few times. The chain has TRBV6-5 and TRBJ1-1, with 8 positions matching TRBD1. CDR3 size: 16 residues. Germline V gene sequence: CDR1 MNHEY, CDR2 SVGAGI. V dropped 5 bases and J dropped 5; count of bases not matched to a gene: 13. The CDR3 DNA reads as TGTGCCAGCAGTACCGCATTAGGACAGGGAGGAACTGAAGCTTTCTTT. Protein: CASSTALGQGGTEAFF.

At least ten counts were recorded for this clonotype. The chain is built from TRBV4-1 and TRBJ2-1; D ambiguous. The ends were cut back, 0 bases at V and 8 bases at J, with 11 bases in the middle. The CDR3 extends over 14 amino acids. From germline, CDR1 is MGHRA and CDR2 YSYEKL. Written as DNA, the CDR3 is TGCGCCAGCAGCCAAGAAGGGCATCTCGATGAGCAGTTCTTC. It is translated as CASSQEGHLDEQFF.

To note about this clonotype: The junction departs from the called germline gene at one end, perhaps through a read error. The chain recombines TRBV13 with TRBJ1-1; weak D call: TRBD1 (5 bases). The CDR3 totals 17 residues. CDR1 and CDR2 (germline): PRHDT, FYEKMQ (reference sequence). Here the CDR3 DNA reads TGTGCCAGGAGCTTGGGAGGGTTCGGTATTGGGGGCACTGAAGCTTTCTTT. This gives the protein CARSLGGFGIGGTEAFF. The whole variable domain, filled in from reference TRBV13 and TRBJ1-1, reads AAGVIQSPRHLIKEKRETATLKCYPIPRHDTVYWYQQGPGQDPQFLISFYEKMQSDKGSIPDRFSAQQFSDYHSELNMSSLELGDSALYFCARSLGGFGIGGTEAFFGQGTRLTVV.

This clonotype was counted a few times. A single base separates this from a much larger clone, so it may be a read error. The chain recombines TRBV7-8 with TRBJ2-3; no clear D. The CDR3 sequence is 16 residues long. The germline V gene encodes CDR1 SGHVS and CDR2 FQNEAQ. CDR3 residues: CASSLGAGYSQDMQYF. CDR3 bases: TGTGCCAGCAGCTTAGGGGCAGGATATTCTCAAGATATGCAGTATTTT.

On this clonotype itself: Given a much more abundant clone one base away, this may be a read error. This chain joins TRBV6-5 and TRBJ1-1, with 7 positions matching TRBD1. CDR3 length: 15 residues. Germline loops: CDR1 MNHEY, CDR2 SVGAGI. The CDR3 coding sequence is TGTGCCAGCAGTTACTCAGAGGGGGCGCCCACTGAAGCTTCCTTT. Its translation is CASSYSEGAPTEASF.

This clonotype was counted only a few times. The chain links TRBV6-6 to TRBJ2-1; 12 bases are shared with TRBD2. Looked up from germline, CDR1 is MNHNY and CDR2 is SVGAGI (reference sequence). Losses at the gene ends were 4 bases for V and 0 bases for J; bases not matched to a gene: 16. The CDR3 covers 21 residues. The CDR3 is CASSSLGLAGQISGSYNEQFF. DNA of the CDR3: TGTGCCAGCAGTTCCTTGGGACTAGCGGGCCAAATTTCTGGCTCCTACAATGAGCAGTTCTTC.

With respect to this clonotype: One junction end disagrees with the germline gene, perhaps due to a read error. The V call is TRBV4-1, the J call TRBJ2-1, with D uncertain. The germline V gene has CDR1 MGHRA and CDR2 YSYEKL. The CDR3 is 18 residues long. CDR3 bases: TGCGTCAGCACCCAAGAATGGGTCCCCCAGAGCTCCTACAATGAGCAGTTCTTC. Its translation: CVSTQEWVPQSSYNEQFF.

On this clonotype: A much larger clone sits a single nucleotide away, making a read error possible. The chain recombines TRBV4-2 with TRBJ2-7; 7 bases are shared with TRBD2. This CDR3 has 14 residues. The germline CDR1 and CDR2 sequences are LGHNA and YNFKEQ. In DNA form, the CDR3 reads TGTACCAGCAGCCGGGGGGTAGGTTCCTACGAGCAGTACTTC. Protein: CTSSRGVGSYEQYF.

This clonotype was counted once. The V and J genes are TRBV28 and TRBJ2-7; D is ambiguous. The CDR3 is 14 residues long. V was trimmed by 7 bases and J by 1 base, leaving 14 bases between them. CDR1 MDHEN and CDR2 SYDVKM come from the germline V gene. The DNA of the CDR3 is TGTGCCAGCACCGAGTGTATCCTTTCCTACGAGCAGTACTTC. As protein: CASTECILSYEQYF.

The CDR3, as DNA: TGTGCCAGCTTAGACGGCCACACCTACGAGCAGTACTTC. It codes for CASLDGHTYEQYF. The V gene is TRBV11-3, the J gene TRBJ2-7; D gene uncertain. This CDR3 region has 13 residues. Germline-derived CDR1 and CDR2 are SGHNT and YENEEA. V lost 8 bases, J lost 2 bases, and 13 bases lay in between.

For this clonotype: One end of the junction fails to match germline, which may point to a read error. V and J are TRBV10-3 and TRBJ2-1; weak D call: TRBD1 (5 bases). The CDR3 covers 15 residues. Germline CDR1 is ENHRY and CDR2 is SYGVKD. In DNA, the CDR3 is TGTGCTATCAGTGACGGGCAGGGTCCCTACAATGAGCAGTTCTTC. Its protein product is CAISDGQGPYNEQFF.

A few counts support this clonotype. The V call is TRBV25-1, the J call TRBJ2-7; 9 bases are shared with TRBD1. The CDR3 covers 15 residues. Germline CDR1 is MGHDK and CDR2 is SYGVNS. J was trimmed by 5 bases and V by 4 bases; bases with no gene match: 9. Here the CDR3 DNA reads TGTGCCAGCAGTGCAAAGGGACAGGGAGGTCACGAGCAGTACTTC. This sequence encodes CASSAKGQGGHEQYF.

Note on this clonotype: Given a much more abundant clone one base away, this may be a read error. The CDR3 DNA reads TGTGCCAGCAGTTGGTCGGTCGGACGATTCGGTGAGCACTTCTTC. This sequence encodes CASSWSVGRFGEHFF. The V call is TRBV6-5, the J call TRBJ2-1; D call uncertain. Germline assignment: CDR1 MNHEY and CDR2 SVGAGI. The CDR3 runs to 15 residues.

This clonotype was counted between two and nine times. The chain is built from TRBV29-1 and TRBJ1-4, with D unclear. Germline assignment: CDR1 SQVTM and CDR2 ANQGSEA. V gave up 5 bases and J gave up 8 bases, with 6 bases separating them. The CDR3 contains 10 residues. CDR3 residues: CSVLAEKLFF. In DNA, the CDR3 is TGCAGCGTTCTAGCGGAAAAACTGTTTTTT.

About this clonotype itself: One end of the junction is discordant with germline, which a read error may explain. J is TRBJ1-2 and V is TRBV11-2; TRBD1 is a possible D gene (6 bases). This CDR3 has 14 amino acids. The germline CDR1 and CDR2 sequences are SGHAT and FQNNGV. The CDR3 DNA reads TGTGACAGCAGCGAACAGCAGGGGTTTGGTGGCTACACCTTC. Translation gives CDSSEQQGFGGYTF.

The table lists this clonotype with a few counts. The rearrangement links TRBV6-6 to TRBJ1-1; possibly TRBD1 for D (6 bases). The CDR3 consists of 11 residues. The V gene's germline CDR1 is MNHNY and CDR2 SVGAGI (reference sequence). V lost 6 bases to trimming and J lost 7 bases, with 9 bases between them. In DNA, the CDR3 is TGTGCCAGCAGAAACAGGGATGAAGCTTTCTTT. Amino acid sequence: CASRNRDEAFF.

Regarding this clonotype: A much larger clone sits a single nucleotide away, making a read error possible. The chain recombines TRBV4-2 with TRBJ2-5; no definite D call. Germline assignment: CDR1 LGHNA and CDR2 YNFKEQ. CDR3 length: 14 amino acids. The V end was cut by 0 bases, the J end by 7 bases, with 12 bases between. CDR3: CASSQEGQKGTQYF. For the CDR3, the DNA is TGTGCCAGCAGCCAAGAGGGCCAGAAAGGGACCCAGTACTTC.

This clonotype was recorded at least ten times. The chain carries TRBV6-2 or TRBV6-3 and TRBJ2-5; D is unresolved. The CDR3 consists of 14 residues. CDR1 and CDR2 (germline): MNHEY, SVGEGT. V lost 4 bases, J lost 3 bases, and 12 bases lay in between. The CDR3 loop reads CASSWSRREETQYF. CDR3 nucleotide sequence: TGTGCCAGCAGTTGGAGTCGACGGGAAGAGACCCAGTACTTC.

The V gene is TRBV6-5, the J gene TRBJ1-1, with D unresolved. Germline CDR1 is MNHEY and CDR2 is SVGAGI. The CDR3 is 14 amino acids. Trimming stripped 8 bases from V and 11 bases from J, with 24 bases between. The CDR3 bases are TGTGCCAGCTGTCACGTCTTTCGAAACACTGGTGCTTTCTTT. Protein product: CASCHVFRNTGAFF.

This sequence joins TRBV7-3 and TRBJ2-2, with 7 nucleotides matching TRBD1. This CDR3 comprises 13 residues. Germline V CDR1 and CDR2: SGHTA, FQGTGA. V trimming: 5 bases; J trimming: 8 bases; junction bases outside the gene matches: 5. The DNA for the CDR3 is TGTGCCAGCAGCGTGACAGGGAGTGGGGAGCTGTTTTTT. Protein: CASSVTGSGELFF.

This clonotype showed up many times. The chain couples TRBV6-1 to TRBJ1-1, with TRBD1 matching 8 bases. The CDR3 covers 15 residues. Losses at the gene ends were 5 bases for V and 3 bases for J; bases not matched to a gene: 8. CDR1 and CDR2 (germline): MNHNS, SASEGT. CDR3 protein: CASSWTGRVDTEAFF. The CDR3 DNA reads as TGTGCCAGCAGTTGGACAGGGAGGGTAGACACTGAAGCTTTCTTT.